This T cell receptor beta chain was recovered during a study of a mutant IDH1 vaccine in newly diagnosed glioma. Time point reported: week 35, safety follow-up. Vaccination comprised doses that each held 300 ug of mutant IDH1 20-mer peptide, plus topical imiquimod. The CDR3 covers 15 residues. Germline loops: CDR1 LNHNV, CDR2 YYDKDF (reference sequence). The V gene end was trimmed by 4 bases and the J gene end by 6 bases; junction bases not matched to a gene: 9. Clones were read by immunoSEQ multiplex PCR, and TCRdb kept only the in-frame ones, dropping some. Seen here are over 30,000 clones, 60% to 85% observed once, and the top ten hold about 9.3%. About this clone: Its specificity is unknown.

This chain uses TRBV15 with TRBJ1-5; 7 bases align to TRBD1. The sequencing here drew on PBMCs, taken from a glioma patient whose treatment included an IDH1 peptide vaccine. The receptor was derived from a woman in her 30s with glioma. Some clones in this sample may be carry-over from other donors' samples. In DNA form, the CDR3 reads TGTGCCACCAGCATAAACAGGGGAGGGCTTCAGCCCCAGCATTTT. Translated, it gives CATSINRGGLQPQHF.